What follows describes a single T cell receptor beta chain. In its sample, this clone was seen a few times. It lacks a known antigen. Base-call qualities are not available, and no considerably larger clone is one nucleotide away. The CDR3 measures 12 amino acids from cysteine to phenylalanine. The CDR3 DNA has 36 bases and is translated from base 1. CDR1 MNHEY and CDR2 SVGAGI were looked up in the germline V gene. V is clipped by 4 bases and J by 6 bases, and the sequence between their germline boundaries is 10 bases long. A MiSeq instrument was used for deep resolution sequencing, which targeted depths ranging from 1 in 1 million up to 1 in 200,000 T cells, with coverage averaging 10x for each clonotype. The immunoSEQ hsTCRB Kit was used to generate the TCR beta libraries. The authors processed their data as follows. Data were analyzed with ImmunoSEQ Data Assistant and ImmunoSEQ Analyzer, with V, D and J genes assigned per IMGT definitions. Clonality, with values ranging from 0 to 1, was calculated as one minus the normalized Shannon entropy of productive rearrangement frequencies. Only overrepresented clonotypes making up at least 0.05% of each patient's repertoire were included in the public clonotype analysis. Thirteen repertoires from age-matched healthy donors, obtained from immuneACCESS, served as clonality controls. TCRdb provides this immuneACCESS table in a form limited to in-frame rearrangements. Some clones are lacking; in checked studies, under half of them reflect an unresolved V gene, and why the rest are absent is not known. V and J calls and clone size are those listed in that table; D and trimming were worked out from the DNA. Within this sample are 12,000 or so clones, with about 81% of them counted one time only. The ten top clones hold roughly 20% of the sample.

These data are taken from a study of cytotoxic CD8 clonotypes in ibrutinib-treated CLL (dated by TCRdb to the early 2020s). The study in broad terms: In this cohort, more than 14 patients were treatment-naive and under 13 were relapsed/refractory, while approximately 18 had unmutated IGHV. Partial responses were observed in about 25 patients and complete responses in 2; after a median follow-up of around 68 months, remission was maintained in 15 or so patients and progression was observed in approximately 12. Samples at response were collected after a median of about 11 months of treatment, with a range of roughly 6 to 40 months. On average, each sample had some 250,000 productive templates and roughly 95,000 productive rearrangements. Of the 80 to 95 participants in the trial, 25 to 30 had longitudinal samples available. Cryopreserved peripheral blood mononuclear cells were obtained prior to treatment, at the time of response, and at either disease progression or sustained remission. All remission and progressive disease samples were collected while patients were still receiving ibrutinib.

The paper as a whole reports these results and caveats: Public clonotypes were rare and either shrank or stayed stable during treatment, and the rise in clonality at ibrutinib response reflected expansion of private clonotypes. An increase in clonality was observed at ibrutinib response, with clonality remaining stable during sustained remission and falling back toward baseline at progression. Sampling times were not matched between patients in sustained remission and patients whose disease was progressing, and lymph node repertoires were not examined. At baseline, clonality was higher than in age-matched healthy donors and showed a strong correlation with circulating CD8+ T-cell counts.

The time point label of this sample denotes: progressive disease on ibrutinib. Approximately 2 micrograms of genomic DNA were extracted from cryopreserved PBMCs for TCR beta library preparation. Longitudinal blood samples from CLL patients receiving ibrutinib monotherapy were subjected to high-throughput TCR beta sequencing. The patients took part in an open-label, single-center phase 2 trial of ibrutinib monotherapy. This clonotype was obtained from a human donor with chronic lymphocytic leukemia. Sequences were derived from PBMCs, sampled at disease progression, from a patient treated with ibrutinib. This sequence uses TRBV6-5 and TRBJ2-7; perhaps TRBD2 is the D gene, with 5 bases matching. The CDR3 amino acid sequence is: CASSSTTREQYF. The base sequence is TGTGCCAGCAGTTCGACTACGCGCGAGCAGTACTTC.